The 25 T cell receptor beta chains in this list originate from one sample, sequenced in a study of regulatory T cells in long-lasting Graves disease. Libraries of TCR beta came from iRepertoire HTBI primers plus Arm-PCR of CDR3 regions. TCRdb fed the multiplex PCR reads into MiXCR, producing one record per CDR3 protein. The table includes about 520,000 distinct CDR3 sequences, 12% detected once. Time point noted: newly diagnosed GD, antithyroid drugs for less than 3 months. Extracted PBMC RNA gave rise to the TCR library. The same sample was also studied in work on T cells in Graves' hyperthyroidism and ophthalmopathy.

This material consisted of peripheral blood mononuclear cells (PBMCs), taken at new diagnosis, from a patient treated with antithyroid drugs. These receptors all come from a woman aged 25 to 39 with Graves disease.

This clonotype appeared many times. This chain links TRBV11-2 with TRBJ2-1; D remains ambiguous. The germline V gene has CDR1 SGHAT and CDR2 FQNNGV. Trimming took off 3 bases at V and 10 bases at J, with 7 bases between the two ends. The CDR3 is made up of 11 amino acids. The CDR3 loop reads CASSFGWEQFF. The DNA of the CDR3 is TGTGCCAGCAGCTTCGGCTGGGAGCAGTTCTTC.

This clonotype was detected ten times or more. The V and J genes are TRBV2 and TRBJ2-3; D possibly corresponds to TRBD1 (5 bases). The CDR3 length is 14 residues. Germline-derived CDR1 and CDR2 are SNHLY and FYNNEI. The V gene lost 2 bases and the J gene lost 4 bases, with 10 bases spanning the gap. Written as DNA, the CDR3 is TGTGCCAGCAGTGAACAGCCGACAGCAGATACGCAGTATTTT. Its protein product is CASSEQPTADTQYF.

This clonotype was counted at least ten times. The gene calls are TRBV6-5 and TRBJ2-2; no reliable D call. The CDR3 contains 11 residues. With 2 bases removed from V and 9 bases from J, the gap between germline ends came to 4 bases. Germline V lookup: CDR1 MNHEY, CDR2 SVGAGI. The DNA of the CDR3 is TGTGCCAGCAGTTACGGTCGGGAGCTGTTTTTT. Residues: CASSYGRELFF.

This clonotype has just a few counts. A much bigger clone sits one base away, suggesting this may be a read error. The rearrangement joins TRBV12-3 or TRBV12-4 to TRBJ2-7; D is possibly TRBD1 (6 bases). Trimming left V 1 base short and J 7 bases short, with 17 bases between. The CDR3 contains 15 residues. The CDR3 protein is CASSLELGGYNEQYF. The CDR3 bases are TGTGCCAGCAGTTTAGAACTTGGGGGCTACAATGAGCAGTACTTC.

This clonotype has at least ten counts. The chain is built from TRBV7-2 and TRBJ2-7; 8 bases align to TRBD2. The J segment lost 1 base and the V segment lost 5 bases, leaving 7 bases of the junction unmatched. The CDR3 runs 15 residues. Per the germline V gene, CDR1 is SGHTA and CDR2 is FQGNSA. The CDR3 here is CASSRKRESSYEQYF. CDR3 in DNA: TGTGCCAGCAGCCGTAAGCGGGAGTCATCCTACGAGCAGTACTTC. The whole variable domain, remainder taken from reference TRBV7-2 and TRBJ2-7, is GAGVSQSPSNKVTEKGKDVELRCDPISGHTALYWYRQSLGQGLEFLIYFQGNSAPDKSGLPSDRFSAERTGGSVSTLTIQRTQQEDSAVYLCASSRKRESSYEQYFGPGTRLTVT.

There are many counts of this clonotype. CDR3 loop: CASSYGSSGSRNYEQYF. The DNA of the CDR3 is TGTGCCAGCAGTTACGGATCCAGCGGGTCCAGAAACTACGAGCAGTACTTC. The chain carries TRBV6-5 and TRBJ2-7; D may be TRBD2 (6 bases). This CDR3 is 17 amino acids long. V was trimmed by 2 bases and J by 3 bases, leaving 20 bases between them. Germline CDR1 MNHEY, CDR2 SVGAGI.

This clonotype was detected many times. The chain couples TRBV7-6 to TRBJ2-7; 7 nucleotides match TRBD2. This CDR3 contains 13 residues. V was pared by 3 bases and J by 7 bases, with 6 bases of the junction left unmatched. From germline, CDR1 is SGHVS and CDR2 FNYEAQ. The CDR3 reads CASSFGGSGEQYF. As DNA, the CDR3 is TGTGCCAGCAGCTTCGGGGGGAGTGGGGAGCAGTACTTC.

This clonotype came up many times. The V call is TRBV6-1, the J call TRBJ2-5; 9 nucleotides match TRBD1. Trimming at V came to 3 bases and at J to 5 bases, leaving 16 bases not matched to a gene. Germline values: CDR1 MNHNS, CDR2 SASEGT. The CDR3 covers 18 residues. CDR3: CASSDLWDREITGETQYF. CDR3 in DNA: TGTGCCAGCAGTGACCTATGGGACAGGGAAATAACGGGGGAGACCCAGTACTTC.

This clonotype was counted ten times or more. The rearrangement links TRBV28 to TRBJ1-2; unclear D gene. V lost 8 bases to trimming and J lost 2 bases, with 18 bases between them. The CDR3 is made up of 15 amino acids. CDR1 is MDHEN and CDR2 is SYDVKM in the germline V gene. CDR3 sequence reads: CASYSRTRPNYGYTF. For the CDR3, the DNA is TGTGCCAGCTATTCCCGCACTCGCCCGAACTATGGCTACACCTTC.

This clonotype came up a few times. The CDR3 coding sequence is TGTGCCACCAGAGGGCCGAAGGGGGGAGATACGCAGTATTTT. This codes for CATRGPKGGDTQYF. The chain combines TRBV15 with TRBJ2-3; D is tentatively TRBD1 or TRBD2 (6 bases each). CDR3 length: 14 amino acids. CDR1 and CDR2 (germline): LNHNV, YYDKDF (reference sequence). V was clipped by 6 bases and J by 5 bases, with 15 bases between them.

This clonotype has at least ten counts. The V call is TRBV11-2, the J call TRBJ2-7; tentative D call: TRBD1 (6 bases). Trimming cost V 1 base and J 0 bases, with 13 bases left between them. CDR1 is SGHAT and CDR2 is FQNNGV in the germline V gene. The CDR3 is made up of 16 amino acids. CDR3 protein: CASSLGWGRYSYEQYF. The CDR3 nucleotides read TGTGCCAGCAGCTTAGGCTGGGGGCGTTACTCCTACGAGCAGTACTTC.

This clonotype was counted at least ten times. The rearrangement joins TRBV28 to TRBJ1-1; D is possibly TRBD1 (5 bases). Germline CDR1 is MDHEN and CDR2 is SYDVKM. The CDR3 contains 16 residues. The V and J ends lost 8 bases and 0 bases respectively, with 19 bases between them. The CDR3 region is CASYPTGGSLNTEAFF. The CDR3 DNA follows: TGTGCCAGCTACCCAACGGGGGGTTCGTTGAACACTGAAGCTTTCTTT.

V gene TRBV7-2 combines with J gene TRBJ2-7, with D tentatively TRBD1 (5 bases). The germline V and J ends were trimmed by 4 bases and 3 bases, with 13 bases remaining between them. Germline V gene sequence: CDR1 SGHTA, CDR2 FQGNSA. CDR3 length equals 14 residues. The CDR3 is CASSSLGPRYEQYF. The CDR3 coding sequence is TGTGCCAGCAGCTCTCTGGGGCCTCGCTACGAGCAGTACTTC.

This clonotype came up a few times. The rearrangement joins TRBV11-2 to TRBJ2-2, with 9 bases lining up with TRBD1. The CDR3 consists of 15 residues. CDR1 SGHAT and CDR2 FQNNGV come from the germline V gene. J gave up 7 bases and V 3 bases, and 6 bases lay outside the gene matches. The CDR3 here is CASSLGQGKYGELFF. CDR3 coding DNA: TGTGCCAGCAGCTTGGGACAGGGAAAGTACGGGGAGCTGTTTTTT.

This clonotype was counted ten times or more. The gene calls are TRBV6-1 and TRBJ1-6; perhaps TRBD1 as D (6 bases). Between the trimmed V and J ends, which lost 6 bases and 10 bases, there was a span of 13 bases. The CDR3 loop spans 13 amino acids. The germline V gene encodes CDR1 MNHNS and CDR2 SASEGT. CDR3 protein: CASSTDSISPLHF. In DNA form, the CDR3 reads TGTGCCAGCAGCACGGACAGTATATCACCCCTCCACTTT.

This clonotype has ten or more counts. The gene calls are TRBV27 and TRBJ1-5; D is unclear. CDR1 is MNHEY and CDR2 is SMNVEV in the germline V gene (reference sequence). The V and J ends lost 6 bases and 2 bases respectively, with 14 bases between them. The CDR3 contains 15 residues. The CDR3 here is CASSPLGVGNQPQHF. DNA for the CDR3: TGTGCCAGCAGCCCCCTTGGAGTGGGCAATCAGCCCCAGCATTTT.

This clonotype was counted ten times or more. The CDR3 loop reads CASSLLMTLDGYTF. The CDR3 bases are TGTGCCAGCAGTCTCTTAATGACCCTGGACGGCTACACCTTC. This chain links TRBV28 with TRBJ1-2; D not resolved. The CDR3 loop spans 14 amino acids. Trimming removed 5 bases at V and 8 bases at J, with 18 bases between. The germline V gene encodes CDR1 MDHEN and CDR2 SYDVKM.

Only a few counts were recorded for this clonotype. The chain couples TRBV5-6 to TRBJ2-1; 7 nucleotides align to TRBD1. V was pared by 9 bases and J by 4 bases, with 7 bases of the junction left unmatched. The CDR3 runs 13 residues. CDR1 and CDR2 from the germline V gene are SGHDT and YYEEEE. This chain's CDR3 is CATQGPSYNEQFF. The CDR3 region has the DNA TGTGCCACACAGGGGCCCTCGTACAATGAGCAGTTCTTC.

This clonotype was seen repeatedly, ten times or more. This rearrangement joins TRBV6-1 to TRBJ2-2, with TRBD2 matching 13 bases. The CDR3 covers 22 residues. Per the germline V gene, CDR1 is MNHNS and CDR2 is SASEGT. With 6 bases clipped from V and 5 bases from J, the junction kept 24 bases outside the gene matches. CDR3: CASRLGLAGDDVVQGVTGELFF. In nucleotides, the CDR3 is TGTGCCAGCAGACTCGGACTAGCGGGAGACGACGTAGTGCAAGGCGTGACCGGGGAGCTGTTTTTT.

This clonotype was found a few times. One end of the junction is discordant with germline, which a read error may explain. This rearrangement joins TRBV19 to TRBJ2-3; the D gene is possibly TRBD2 (5 bases). Germline lookup yields CDR1 LNHDA and CDR2 SQIVND (reference sequence). This CDR3 has 16 residues. The chain's CDR3 is CASSSSGYESTDTQCF. The CDR3 DNA follows: TGTGCCAGTAGCAGCTCGGGGTATGAAAGCACAGATACGCAGTGTTTT.

The chain combines TRBV6-1 with TRBJ1-2; the D gene is possibly TRBD1 (5 bases). CDR3 length: 14 amino acids. In germline, CDR1 is MNHNS, CDR2 SASEGT. Trimming shortened V by 6 bases and J by 0 bases, and 11 bases separated the two germline ends. CDR3 amino acids: CASRGTGANYGYTF. CDR3 coding DNA: TGTGCCAGCAGGGGTACAGGAGCTAACTATGGCTACACCTTC.

This clonotype was seen a handful of times. The V call is TRBV20-1, the J call TRBJ1-1; D is ambiguous. Trimming took off 1 base at V and 1 base at J, with 16 bases between the two ends. This CDR3 is 16 amino acids long. In germline, CDR1 is DFQATT, CDR2 SNEGSKA (reference sequence). The CDR3 is CSARAGTRSQNTEAFF. The CDR3 bases are TGCAGTGCTAGAGCGGGTACCCGCTCCCAGAACACTGAAGCTTTCTTT.

This clonotype was counted between two and nine times. The chain has TRBV18 and TRBJ1-1, with 7 nucleotides matching TRBD1. The germline CDR1 and CDR2 sequences are KGHSH and LQKENI. The ends lost 5 bases at V and 4 bases at J; junction bases unmatched: 19. This CDR3 has 18 amino acids. CDR3 region: CASSTLRQGGPGSTEAFF. CDR3 bases: TGTGCCAGCTCAACTCTTCGACAGGGTGGTCCGGGAAGCACTGAAGCTTTCTTT.

CDR3 protein: CASSLYPTGGGTQYF. The CDR3 DNA is TGTGCCAGCAGCTTATACCCCACAGGGGGAGGTACGCAGTATTTT. V usage is TRBV7-9 and J usage is TRBJ2-3; 8 nucleotides match TRBD1. The CDR3 is made up of 15 amino acids. The ends lost 2 bases at V and 8 bases at J; junction bases unmatched: 9. Germline CDR1 and CDR2: SEHNR and FQNEAQ (reference sequence).

There are many counts of this clonotype. This chain joins TRBV6-5 and TRBJ2-1; 13 positions match TRBD2. V was pared by 2 bases and J by 8 bases, with 3 bases of the junction left unmatched. The CDR3 loop spans 15 amino acids. Germline CDR1 is MNHEY and CDR2 is SVGAGI. CDR3 in DNA: TGTGCCAGCAGTTACCGGACTAGCGGGAGCTATGAGCAGTTCTTC. This codes for CASSYRTSGSYEQFF.